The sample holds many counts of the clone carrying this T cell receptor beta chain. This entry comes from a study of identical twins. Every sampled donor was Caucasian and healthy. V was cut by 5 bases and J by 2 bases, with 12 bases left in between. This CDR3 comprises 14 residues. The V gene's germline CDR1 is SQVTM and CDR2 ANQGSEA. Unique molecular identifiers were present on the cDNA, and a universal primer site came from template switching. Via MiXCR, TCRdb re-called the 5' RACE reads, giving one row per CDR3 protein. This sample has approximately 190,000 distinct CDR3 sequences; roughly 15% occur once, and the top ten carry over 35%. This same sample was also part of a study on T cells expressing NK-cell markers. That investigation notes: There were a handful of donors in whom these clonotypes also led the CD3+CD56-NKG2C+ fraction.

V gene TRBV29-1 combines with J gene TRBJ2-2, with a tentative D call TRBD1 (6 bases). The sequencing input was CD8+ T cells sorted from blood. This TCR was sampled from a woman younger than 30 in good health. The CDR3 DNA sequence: TGCAGCGTTTATGGGACAACCAACACCGGGGAGCTGTTTTTT. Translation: CSVYGTTNTGELFF.